The rows below give T cell receptor beta chains drawn from one sample of a study of metastatic and nonmetastatic thyroid tumors. TCRdb re-called the PCR reads through MiXCR. The sample has 15,000 to 25,000 clones, 25% seen once; the top ten hold roughly 3.1%. Sequencing was carried out using blood. These receptors all come from a male donor with papillary thyroid cancer or a benign thyroid nodule (not recorded which). Some clones in this sample may be carry-over from other donors' samples. CDR3s include the opening cysteine and the closing phenylalanine or tryptophan. A D gene is named only where the DNA matches it firmly. A clone size is listed for some rows: how often the clone was seen (once, few, many), or a class if it is expanded.

-	TRBV28	TRBD1	TRBJ1-5	TGTGCCAGCAGTACCCGGACAGGGCGAAACAATCAGCCCCAGCATTTT	CASSTRTGRNNQPQHF
-	TRBV5-1	-	TRBJ1-1	TGCGCCAGCAGCTTTGACAGCCGGAACACTGAAGCTTTCTTT	CASSFDSRNTEAFF
-	TRBV4-2	-	TRBJ2-2	TGTGCCAGCAGCCAAAAAGGGGCTAGCGACTACACCGGGGAGCTGTTTTTT	CASSQKGASDYTGELFF
-	TRBV7-6	TRBD2	TRBJ2-1	TGTGCCAGCAGCTTAGGCACTAGCGGGGGTAGCTCCTACAATGAGCAGTTCTTC	CASSLGTSGGSSYNEQFF
-	TRBV20-1	TRBD1	TRBJ2-3	TGCAGTGCTAGGGACAGGGTGGGGCTTCTAAGCACAGATACGCAGTATTTT	CSARDRVGLLSTDTQYF
few	TRBV28	TRBD2	TRBJ2-2	TGTGCCAGCAGTTCTACGACTAGCGGCTACACCGGGGAGCTGTTTTTT	CASSSTTSGYTGELFF
-	TRBV20-1	TRBD2	TRBJ2-7	TGCAGTGGACTAGCGGATTCCTACGAGCAGTACTTC	CSGLADSYEQYF
-	TRBV9	-	TRBJ2-5	TGTGCCAGCAGCTCCCGACAGTTGGAGACCCAGTACTTC	CASSSRQLETQYF
-	TRBV24-1	-	TRBJ2-1	TGTGCCACCAGTGATTTTTCGGGGGCTGAGCAGTTCTTC	CATSDFSGAEQFF
many	TRBV7-2	TRBD1	TRBJ2-5	TGTGCCAGCAGCAGCCAGGGGGCAGGAGAGACCCAGTACTTC	CASSSQGAGETQYF
medium-sized	TRBV12-3/TRBV12-4	-	TRBJ2-1	TGTGCCAGCAGTTCGGATAGTGCTTCGCAGTTCTTC	CASSSDSASQFF
-	TRBV27	TRBD2	TRBJ2-7	TGTGCCAGCAGCCACGGGACTAGCGGTTACGAGCAGTACTTC	CASSHGTSGYEQYF
medium-sized	TRBV20-1	TRBD1	TRBJ2-2	TGCAGTGCTAGCGGACAGGGGGCGAGTGCCGGGGAGCTGTTTTTT	CSASGQGASAGELFF
-	TRBV6-5	-	TRBJ2-3	TGTGCCAGCAGTTACGGGCGCGGGAAGGAAGATACGCAGTATTTT	CASSYGRGKEDTQYF
-	TRBV9	TRBD2	TRBJ2-1	TGTGCCAGCAGCGTAGCTACGTCTAGCGGATACAATGAGCAGTTCTTC	CASSVATSSGYNEQFF
-	TRBV19	-	TRBJ1-1	TGTGCCAGTAGTATTTCTGCGTCCGGGCGGAACACTGAAGCTTTCTTT	CASSISASGRNTEAFF
medium-sized	TRBV10-3	-	TRBJ2-2	TGTGCCACCTGGAACACCGGGGAGCTGTTTTTT	CATWNTGELFF
-	TRBV28	-	TRBJ1-1	TGTGCCAGCAGTTTAAGGCGGGGCGGGTTAACTGAAGCTTTCTTT	CASSLRRGGLTEAFF
medium-sized	TRBV6-2/TRBV6-3	-	TRBJ1-5	TGTGCCAGCAGTTACGTGGGAACCAATCAGCCCCAGCATTTT	CASSYVGTNQPQHF
-	TRBV11-2	TRBD1	TRBJ1-3	TGTGCCAGCAGCTTATTCGGGCAGGGGGAATACACCATATATTTT	CASSLFGQGEYTIYF
few	TRBV15	-	TRBJ2-3	TGTGCCACCAGCAGAGATAGGGGAGCAGATACGCAGTATTTT	CATSRDRGADTQYF
-	TRBV6-2/TRBV6-3	-	TRBJ2-1	TGTGCCAGCAGTTACACGGTACATGAGCAGTTCTTC	CASSYTVHEQFF
-	TRBV7-2	-	TRBJ1-6	TGTGCCAGCAGTCCAACTCAGGTCGCGAATTCACCCCTCCACTTT	CASSPTQVANSPLHF
-	TRBV9	TRBD1	TRBJ1-2	TGTGCCAGCAGCGGTGGGGTCAAACAGGGGAGAGCCTCCTATGGCTACACCTTC	CASSGGVKQGRASYGYTF
few	TRBV6-1	TRBD1	TRBJ2-1	TGTGCCAGCAGGATGACAGGGGGACCTTTAGCTACTGAGCAGTTCTTC	CASRMTGGPLATEQFF
-	TRBV6-9	-	TRBJ2-2	TGTGCCAGCAGTTATGGCAGCACCGGGGAGCTGTTTTTT	CASSYGSTGELFF
many	TRBV2	-	TRBJ1-5	TGTGCCAGCAGTGAAATGGCAGGTAGTCAGCCCCAGCATTTT	CASSEMAGSQPQHF
-	TRBV11-2	TRBD2	TRBJ2-7	TGTGCCAGCAGCTTAGATTACGGGAGGGAACGCGAGCAGTACTTC	CASSLDYGREREQYF
many	TRBV29-1	TRBD2	TRBJ2-7	TGCAGCGTTGGGGGGACTAGCGGGAGCCACGAGCAGTACTTC	CSVGGTSGSHEQYF
few	TRBV6-6	-	TRBJ2-1	TGTGCCAGCAGTTACTCTACCGGGAGATCCAACAATGAGCAGTTCTTC	CASSYSTGRSNNEQFF
-	TRBV30	-	TRBJ1-2	TGTGCCTGGAGTCCAGGGACGGGTGGCTACACCTTC	CAWSPGTGGYTF
-	TRBV20-1	-	TRBJ2-7	TGCAGTGCTAGTGAACAACAGGGTACCTACGAGCAGTACTTC	CSASEQQGTYEQYF
-	TRBV18	TRBD1	TRBJ1-4	TGTGCCAGCTCACAGTCCCTCCAGGGGGCAGCTAATGAAAAACTGTTTTTT	CASSQSLQGAANEKLFF
medium-sized	TRBV10-1	TRBD2	TRBJ2-5	TGCGCCAGCAGCCCGGCGTTGGTAGCGGGAGGTGGGGAGACCCAGTACTTC	CASSPALVAGGGETQYF
medium-sized	TRBV20-1	TRBD2	TRBJ2-3	TGCAGTGCCCGACCCCCTGGACTAGCGGGAGGGAGCACAGATACGCAGTATTTT	CSARPPGLAGGSTDTQYF
many	TRBV7-2	TRBD2	TRBJ2-1	TGTGCCAGCAGCGCCCAAACTAGCGGGAGCGATGAGCAGTTCTTC	CASSAQTSGSDEQFF
medium-sized	TRBV7-3	-	TRBJ1-2	TGTGCCAGCAGCTTAAATACGGAAGGGTATGGCTACACCTTC	CASSLNTEGYGYTF
once	TRBV20-1	-	TRBJ1-6	TGCAGTGCTAGAGATCTACAGAAAGGGGATTCACCCCTCCACTTT	CSARDLQKGDSPLHF